Sequencing of this T cell receptor (beta chain) was carried out in a study of blood T cell repertoires in COVID-19. Study-level background: Whether acute or convalescent, the COVID-19 samples came from the United States, Italy and Spain. T cells, B-cell-depleted T cells, or PBMCs provided the cDNA or gDNA that served as material.

In the original processing: Estimates of nucleated cell counts were drawn from the amplification of reference gene primers. Profiled with immunoSEQ multiplex PCR; TCRdb holds only in-frame clones, not every one. From that table come the V and J calls and clone size; the DNA was used to work out D and trimming. The sample lists 80,000 or so clones; 80% to 90% were seen once. This CDR3 has 15 amino acids. The germline CDR1 and CDR2 sequences are LNHDA and SQIVND (reference sequence). Germline trimming cut 5 bases from V and 2 bases from J; bases unmatched to any gene: 3. The TCR comes from a human donor in a cohort sampled during active COVID-19. The source material was peripheral blood. V usage is TRBV19 and J usage is TRBJ2-2, with TRBD1 identical over 9 bases. The CDR3 sequence is CASSGTGLNTGELFF. The CDR3 region has the DNA TGTGCCAGTAGTGGGACAGGGCTTAACACCGGGGAGCTGTTTTTT. The variable domain in full, completed from reference TRBV19 and TRBJ2-2, reads DGGITQSPKYLFRKEGQNVTLSCEQNLNHDAMYWYRQDPGQGLRLIYYSQIVNDFQKGDIAEGYSVSREKKESFPLTVTSAQKNPTAFYLCASSGTGLNTGELFFGEGSRLTVL.